Listed below are T cell receptor beta chains from one sample, sequenced in a study of T cell responses to AZD1222 COVID-19 vaccine. Generated by immunoSEQ multiplex PCR, the TCRdb table keeps only in-frame clones and is missing some. The sample lists 150,000 to 200,000 clones, 80% to 95% occurring once. The starting material was peripheral blood, obtained on day 0 of AZD1222 vaccination. These receptors were collected from an adult in good health. Both conserved end residues are part of each CDR3. A D gene is named only where the DNA matches it firmly. Rows may omit the clone size; those that give it use once, few, many or a size class.

d_call j_call v_call clone_size cdr3_nt cdr3_aa
NA TRBJ1-1 TRBV3-1/TRBV3-2 NA TGTGCCAGCAGCCAAAGACAGGAGAACACTGAAGCTTTCTTT CASSQRQENTEAFF
TRBD1 TRBJ1-5 TRBV15 NA TGTGCCACCAGCAGGGACCACCCTTCCAGGGGGGCTCAGCCCCAGCATTTT CATSRDHPSRGAQPQHF
NA TRBJ1-2 TRBV30 NA TGTGCCTGGAGTGTACGTTGGGTGGGAGGCTACACCTTC CAWSVRWVGGYTF
TRBD2 TRBJ2-3 TRBV4-2 NA TGTGCCAGCAGCGAGGGACTAGCGGGGCTCACAGATACGCAGTATTTT CASSEGLAGLTDTQYF
NA TRBJ1-1 TRBV18 NA TGTGCCAGCTCACGCTCAACGCAGGGAGCTATTGAAGCTTTCTTT CASSRSTQGAIEAFF
TRBD2 TRBJ2-3 TRBV10-3 NA TGTGCCATCAGTGAGTCGCTAGGGGCTAGCGGGAGGAGGAGCACAGATACGCAGTATTTT CAISESLGASGRRSTDTQYF
NA TRBJ2-7 TRBV2 NA TGTGCCAGCAGGCCCCTCGGTCTAGCATACGAGCAGTACTTC CASRPLGLAYEQYF
NA TRBJ2-7 TRBV11-2 NA TGTGCCAGCAGCTTGGAGAGGCAAGGGGAGCAGTACTTC CASSLERQGEQYF
NA TRBJ2-1 TRBV6-5 NA TGTGCCAGCAGTTACGGGCGACTCGGAGGACATGAGCAGTTCTTC CASSYGRLGGHEQFF
TRBD1 TRBJ2-5 TRBV2 NA TGTGCCAGCAGTGGGACAGGGCGTCGGGAGACCCAGTACTTC CASSGTGRRETQYF
TRBD1 TRBJ1-1 TRBV3-1/TRBV3-2 NA TGTGCCAGCAGCCAGGGGACAGGGTTGACTGAAGCTTTCTTT CASSQGTGLTEAFF
TRBD1 TRBJ2-2 TRBV7-3 NA TGTGCCAGCAGCTCATCGCGTCCCGGGACAGGGTCGAACACCGGGGAGCTGTTTTTT CASSSSRPGTGSNTGELFF
TRBD2 TRBJ2-7 TRBV5-1 NA TGCGCCAGTTCCCACGGGGGGGTTAACGGCGAGCAGTACTTC CASSHGGVNGEQYF
NA TRBJ1-2 TRBV30 NA TGTGCCTGGAGTTCGACAGGAGGTTCCTATGGCTACACCTTC CAWSSTGGSYGYTF
NA TRBJ2-2 TRBV5-1 NA TGCGCCAGCAGCTTGGACGGCAGGGAGGACACCGGGGAGCTGTTTTTT CASSLDGREDTGELFF
NA TRBJ2-3 TRBV5-4 NA TGTGCCAGCAGCTTGTGGGGGTCGCGTACGCAGTATTTT CASSLWGSRTQYF
TRBD1 TRBJ2-7 TRBV6-5 NA TGTGCCAGCAGCCCGGACAGGGGATACGAGCAGTACTTC CASSPDRGYEQYF
NA TRBJ1-4 TRBV5-1 NA TGCGCCAGCAGCTTGGAAAACAGGGTGGAGGAAAAACTGTTTTTT CASSLENRVEEKLFF
NA TRBJ1-1 TRBV20-1 NA TGCAGTGCTCGTGAGGCTTTCTTT CSAREAFF
NA TRBJ1-5 TRBV28 once TGTGCCAGCAGTTTGATTGATCAGCCCCAGCATTTT CASSLIDQPQHF